The 13 T cell receptor beta chains in this list originate from one sample, sequenced in a study of blood T cell repertoires in COVID-19. TCRdb's table, derived via immunoSEQ multiplex PCR, lists solely in-frame clones and lacks some. The sample lists hundreds of thousands of clones, approximately 90% occurring once. Specimen: peripheral blood. The source of these receptors is a middle-aged man with COVID-19, enrolled during active disease.

The V call is TRBV7-2, the J call TRBJ2-1; D gene unclear. This CDR3 has 12 residues. From germline, CDR1 is SGHTA and CDR2 FQGNSA. V dropped 5 bases and J dropped 8 bases, with 10 bases sitting between them. The CDR3 DNA sequence: TGTGCCAGCAGCCGCAACTTCGATGAGCAGTTCTTC. Translating gives CASSRNFDEQFF. Combining the CDR3 with reference TRBV7-2 and TRBJ2-1 gives the whole variable domain GAGVSQSPSNKVTEKGKDVELRCDPISGHTALYWYRQSLGQGLEFLIYFQGNSAPDKSGLPSDRFSAERTGGSVSTLTIQRTQQEDSAVYLCASSRNFDEQFFGPGTRLTVL.

The chain is built from TRBV5-6 and TRBJ1-1; D not certain. There are 16 residues in the CDR3. With 5 bases removed from V and 0 bases from J, the gap between germline ends came to 17 bases. CDR1 and CDR2 (germline): SGHDT, YYEEEE. The CDR3 DNA follows: TGTGCCAGCAGACCAGACCGGGGATTCATGAACACTGAAGCTTTCTTT. The encoded protein is CASRPDRGFMNTEAFF.

This rearrangement joins TRBV18 to TRBJ1-3; no definite D call. The CDR3 extends over 15 amino acids. Trimming cost V 3 bases and J 4 bases, with 13 bases left between them. Germline V lookup: CDR1 KGHSH, CDR2 LQKENI. CDR3 in DNA: TGTGCCAGCTCACCTCGCGAGGATCACGGAAACACCATATATTTT. This codes for CASSPREDHGNTIYF. Variable domain in full (rest from reference TRBV18 and TRBJ1-3): NAGVMQNPRHLVRRRGQEARLRCSPMKGHSHVYWYRQLPEEGLKFMVYLQKENIIDESGMPKERFSAEFPKEGPSILRIQQVVRGDSAAYFCASSPREDHGNTIYFGEGSWLTVV.

J is TRBJ1-2 and V is TRBV9; maybe TRBD1 (5 bases). Germline-derived CDR1 and CDR2 are SGDLS and YYNGEE. The V gene lost 0 bases and the J gene lost 4 bases, with 10 bases spanning the gap. The CDR3 is made up of 14 amino acids. This CDR3 reads CASSVGQGAYGYTF. The CDR3 DNA reads TGTGCCAGCAGCGTAGGTCAGGGCGCCTATGGCTACACCTTC.

The chain has TRBV7-8 and TRBJ1-5; D remains ambiguous. The CDR3 runs to 14 residues. Trimming cost V 1 base and J 4 bases, with 8 bases left between them. Looked up from germline, CDR1 is SGHVS and CDR2 is FQNEAQ. The CDR3 protein is CASSLGAVNQPQHF. In DNA, the CDR3 is TGTGCCAGCAGCTTAGGGGCAGTTAATCAGCCCCAGCATTTT.

This clone came up a few times. This rearrangement joins TRBV7-2 to TRBJ2-7, with 10 bases identical to TRBD2. The length of the CDR3 is 16 residues. Trimming cost V 5 bases and J 0 bases; bases outside gene matches: 7. The V gene's germline CDR1 is SGHTA and CDR2 FQGNSA. CDR3 residues: CASSIKRGGSSYEQYF. The CDR3 DNA reads as TGTGCCAGCAGCATAAAGCGGGGGGGGAGCTCCTACGAGCAGTACTTC. Complete variable domain (other parts from reference TRBV7-2 and TRBJ2-7): GAGVSQSPSNKVTEKGKDVELRCDPISGHTALYWYRQSLGQGLEFLIYFQGNSAPDKSGLPSDRFSAERTGGSVSTLTIQRTQQEDSAVYLCASSIKRGGSSYEQYFGPGTRLTVT.

This chain joins TRBV30 and TRBJ2-7; 9 bases are shared with TRBD1. J lost 6 bases, V lost 1 base, and 4 bases had no gene match. Germline V lookup: CDR1 GTSNPN, CDR2 SVGIG (reference sequence). CDR3 length: 13 residues. In DNA form, the CDR3 reads TGTGCCTGGAGTGCCGGGACAGGGCGCGAGCAGTACTTC. This gives the protein CAWSAGTGREQYF. The whole variable domain, remainder taken from reference TRBV30 and TRBJ2-7, is SQTIHQWPATLVQPVGSPLSLECTVEGTSNPNLYWYRQAAGRGLQLLFYSVGIGQISSEVPQNLSASRPQDRQFILSSKKLLLSDSGFYLCAWSAGTGREQYFGPGTRLTVT.

The V and J genes are TRBV3-1 (or the pseudogene TRBV3-2) and TRBJ1-1; D is possibly TRBD1 (5 bases). The germline V and J ends were trimmed by 5 bases and 0 bases, with 10 bases remaining between them. The CDR3 is 14 residues long. Germline CDR1 is LGHDT and CDR2 is YNNKEL (reference sequence). The DNA for the CDR3 is TGTGCCAGCAGCTTGGCAGGGTTGAACACTGAAGCTTTCTTT. Its translation: CASSLAGLNTEAFF.

The chain recombines TRBV5-4 with TRBJ1-5; TRBD1 matches at 8 bases. CDR1 and CDR2 (germline): SGHNT, YYREEE (reference sequence). V shed 2 bases and J 1 base; nucleotides not matched to a gene: 2. The CDR3 length is 15 residues. This CDR3 reads CASSLQGDSNQPQHF. CDR3 in DNA: TGTGCCAGCAGCTTACAGGGGGACAGCAATCAGCCCCAGCATTTT.

This clone was seen once. This chain connects TRBV30 to TRBJ1-1; no definite D call. Germline CDR1 GTSNPN, CDR2 SVGIG (reference sequence). Trimming left V 0 bases short and J 5 bases short, with 10 bases between. This CDR3 spans 13 amino acids. CDR3 DNA sequence: TGTGCCTGGAGTGTAAGCGGCCGTACTGAAGCTTTCTTT. It translates to CAWSVSGRTEAFF. Drawing the rest from reference TRBV30 and TRBJ1-1, the complete variable domain is SQTIHQWPATLVQPVGSPLSLECTVEGTSNPNLYWYRQAAGRGLQLLFYSVGIGQISSEVPQNLSASRPQDRQFILSSKKLLLSDSGFYLCAWSVSGRTEAFFGQGTRLTVV.

This clone appeared a few times. The V and J genes are TRBV5-4 and TRBJ2-2; 7 positions match TRBD1. The V gene's germline CDR1 is SGHNT and CDR2 YYREEE (reference sequence). Trimming took 4 bases from V and 6 from J; bases not matched to a gene: 3. This CDR3 has 13 amino acids. The CDR3 here is CASSKDRAGELFF. The CDR3 DNA sequence: TGTGCCAGCAGCAAAGACAGGGCCGGGGAGCTGTTTTTT.

This rearrangement joins TRBV2 to TRBJ1-5; 9 bases align to TRBD1. The CDR3 is 14 residues long. V gave up 6 bases and J gave up 4 bases; unmatched junction bases: 4. Per germline, CDR1 SNHLY and CDR2 FYNNEI. In DNA form, the CDR3 reads TGTGCCAGCAGCGCCGGACAGGGGAATCAGCCCCAGCATTTT. Translating gives CASSAGQGNQPQHF. Drawing the rest from reference TRBV2 and TRBJ1-5, the complete variable domain is EPEVTQTPSHQVTQMGQEVILRCVPISNHLYFYWYRQILGQKVEFLVSFYNNEISEKSEIFDDQFSVERPDGSNFTLKIRSTKLEDSAMYFCASSAGQGNQPQHFGDGTRLSIL.

The V gene is TRBV30, the J gene TRBJ1-3; TRBD1 is a possible D gene (5 bases). Germline assignment: CDR1 GTSNPN and CDR2 SVGIG (reference sequence). This CDR3 region has 15 residues. V dropped 4 bases and J dropped 0 bases, with 13 bases sitting between them. In DNA, the CDR3 is TGTGCCTGGATTCCGGGGGGGTACTCTGGAAACACCATATATTTT. It specifies CAWIPGGYSGNTIYF.